This T cell receptor (beta chain) was recorded in a study of blood T cell repertoires in COVID-19. V lost 5 bases to trimming and J lost 5 bases; unmatched junction nucleotides: 14. Per germline, CDR1 KGHSH and CDR2 LQKENI. The CDR3 loop spans 16 amino acids. In the original processing: Cell counts per sample came from amplifying reference gene primers. Profiled with immunoSEQ multiplex PCR; TCRdb holds only in-frame clones, not every one. V and J calls plus clone size are reproduced from that table; the DNA served to infer D and trimming. The repertoire holds some 350,000 clones, with 75% to 90% as singletons.

This chain connects TRBV18 to TRBJ1-1, with 7 bases lining up with TRBD1. The sequencing sample was made of PBMCs or T cells enriched from blood (not recorded which). The source is a man aged 18 to 35 who had recovered from COVID-19. CDR3 protein: CASSEQGQIYLTEAFF. The DNA of the CDR3 is TGTGCCAGCTCAGAGCAGGGACAGATATATCTGACTGAAGCTTTCTTT.